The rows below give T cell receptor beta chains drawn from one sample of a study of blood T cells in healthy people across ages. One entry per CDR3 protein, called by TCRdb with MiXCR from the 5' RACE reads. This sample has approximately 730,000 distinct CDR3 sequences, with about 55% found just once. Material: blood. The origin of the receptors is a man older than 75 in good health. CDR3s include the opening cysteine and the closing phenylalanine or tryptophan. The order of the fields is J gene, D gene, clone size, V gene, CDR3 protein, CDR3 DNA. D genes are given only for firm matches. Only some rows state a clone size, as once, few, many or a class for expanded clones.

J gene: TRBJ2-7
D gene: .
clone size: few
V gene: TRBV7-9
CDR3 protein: CASSPKLGEQYF
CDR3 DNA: TGTGCCAGCAGCCCGAAACTCGGAGAGCAGTACTTC

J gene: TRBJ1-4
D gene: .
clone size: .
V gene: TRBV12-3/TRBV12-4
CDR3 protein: CASSLGTLLRAGPEKLFF
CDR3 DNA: TGTGCCAGCAGTTTAGGGACGCTTTTACGTGCGGGGCCCGAAAAACTGTTTTTT

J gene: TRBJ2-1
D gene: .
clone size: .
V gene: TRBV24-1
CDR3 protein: CATARGGISREQFF
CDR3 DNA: TGTGCCACCGCGCGCGGAGGGATCTCGAGAGAGCAGTTCTTC

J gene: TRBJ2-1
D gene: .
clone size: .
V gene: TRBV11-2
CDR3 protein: CASSVLICNEQFF
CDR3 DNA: TGTGCCAGCAGCGTCCTCATATGCAATGAGCAGTTCTTC

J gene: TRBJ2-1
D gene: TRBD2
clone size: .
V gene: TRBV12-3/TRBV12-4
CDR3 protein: CASSFVVGAGTSGYNEQFF
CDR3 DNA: TGTGCCAGCAGTTTTGTTGTAGGTGCGGGGACTAGCGGCTACAATGAGCAGTTCTTC

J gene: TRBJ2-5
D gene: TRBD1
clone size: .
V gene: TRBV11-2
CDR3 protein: CASSIRGPVETQYF
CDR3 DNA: TGTGCCAGCAGCATCAGGGGGCCTGTAGAGACCCAGTACTTC

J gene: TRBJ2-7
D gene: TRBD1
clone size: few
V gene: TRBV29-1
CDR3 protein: CSGLGWQGAGGHYEQYF
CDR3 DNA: TGCAGCGGCCTCGGATGGCAGGGGGCAGGAGGCCACTACGAGCAGTACTTC

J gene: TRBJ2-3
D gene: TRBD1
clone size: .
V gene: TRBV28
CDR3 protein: CASSRRQGAIDTQYF
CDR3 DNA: TGTGCCAGCAGTCGTAGACAGGGGGCAATAGATACGCAGTATTTT

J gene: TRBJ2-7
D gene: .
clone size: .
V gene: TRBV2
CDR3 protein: CASQTPYEQYF
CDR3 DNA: TGTGCCAGCCAGACCCCCTACGAGCAGTACTTC

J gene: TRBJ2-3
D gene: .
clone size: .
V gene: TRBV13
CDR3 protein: CASSRGVAMGTDTQYF
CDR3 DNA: TGTGCCAGCAGCCGAGGGGTAGCGATGGGAACAGATACGCAGTATTTT

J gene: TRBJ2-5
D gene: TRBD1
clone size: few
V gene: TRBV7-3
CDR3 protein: CASSDPMTGKETQYF
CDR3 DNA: TGTGCCAGCAGCGACCCCATGACAGGGAAAGAGACCCAGTACTTC

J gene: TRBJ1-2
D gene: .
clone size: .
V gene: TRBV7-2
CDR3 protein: CTSSLPGAGYTF
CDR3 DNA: TGTACCAGCAGCTTACCGGGGGCCGGCTACACCTTC

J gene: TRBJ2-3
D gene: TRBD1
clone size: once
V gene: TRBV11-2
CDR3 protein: CASSRVRGRSDTQYF
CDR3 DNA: TGTGCCAGCAGCCGAGTCAGGGGGCGGTCGGATACGCAGTATTTT

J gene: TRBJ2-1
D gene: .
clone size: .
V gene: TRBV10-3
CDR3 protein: CAISEPDQLINEQFF
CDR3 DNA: TGTGCCATCAGTGAGCCGGACCAGCTAATCAATGAGCAGTTCTTC

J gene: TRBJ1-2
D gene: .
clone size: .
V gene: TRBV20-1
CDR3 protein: CSAIQGSNYGYTF
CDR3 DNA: TGCAGTGCTATACAGGGCTCTAACTATGGCTACACCTTC